The 32 T cell receptor beta chains reported below all come from one sample, sequenced in a study of blood T cell repertoires in COVID-19. TCRdb's copy holds only in-frame clones and misses some; the assay was immunoSEQ multiplex PCR. The data show some 390,000 clones, roughly 86% seen once. Sequencing was done on a sample of peripheral blood. The receptors stem from a woman aged 55 to 70 with COVID-19, enrolled during active disease.

V gene TRBV28 combines with J gene TRBJ2-3; D not certain. The CDR3 runs to 15 residues. CDR1 is MDHEN, CDR2 SYDVKM, per germline. V lost 3 bases and J lost 1, with 11 bases in between. CDR3 DNA sequence: TGTGCCAGCAGTTTCACCCCGCGAGGCACAGATACGCAGTATTTT. Translated: CASSFTPRGTDTQYF.

This clone has just a few counts. V is TRBV6-5 and J is TRBJ2-2, with D perhaps TRBD2 (5 bases). Per germline, CDR1 MNHEY and CDR2 SVGAGI. The CDR3 sequence is 13 residues long. With 0 bases removed from V and 6 bases from J, the gap between germline ends came to 5 bases. This CDR3 is CASSYSRAGELFF. CDR3 nucleotides: TGTGCCAGCAGTTACTCGAGGGCCGGGGAGCTGTTTTTT.

The chain recombines TRBV7-9 with TRBJ2-3; the match to TRBD2 covers 8 bases. CDR3 length equals 15 residues. The V gene's germline CDR1 is SEHNR and CDR2 FQNEAQ (reference sequence). The trim removed 1 base at V and 3 bases at J, leaving 3 bases unmatched. CDR3 DNA: TGTGCCAGCAGCTTAGTGTCTAGCGGGACAGATACGCAGTATTTT. Translated, it gives CASSLVSSGTDTQYF.

The V call is TRBV6-5, the J call TRBJ2-3, with D possibly being TRBD2 (5 bases). The CDR3 contains 14 residues. Germline V gives CDR1 MNHEY, CDR2 SVGAGI. Between the trimmed V and J ends, which lost 6 bases and 5 bases, there was a span of 15 bases. DNA for the CDR3: TGTGCCAGCAGCCAGGACGGGGATAGAGATACGCAGTATTTT. Translation: CASSQDGDRDTQYF.

The chain couples TRBV4-1 to TRBJ1-5; TRBD1 agrees at 12 bases. The length of the CDR3 is 17 residues. The germline CDR1 and CDR2 sequences are MGHRA and YSYEKL. V lost 3 bases to trimming and J lost 7 bases; unmatched junction nucleotides: 10. This CDR3 is CASSHESGQGARQPQHF. In DNA, the CDR3 is TGCGCCAGCAGCCACGAATCGGGACAGGGGGCCCGGCAGCCCCAGCATTTT.

This clone is a singleton in its sample. The J gene is TRBJ1-3, the V gene TRBV4-2; D is possibly TRBD1 (6 bases). This CDR3 has 16 residues. The germline V gene encodes CDR1 LGHNA and CDR2 YNFKEQ. Trimming shortened V by 6 bases and J by 0 bases, and 15 bases separated the two germline ends. CDR3 DNA: TGTGCCAGCAGAGAAGGGGGGGGTGGCTCTGGAAACACCATATATTTT. It yields the protein CASREGGGGSGNTIYF.

Concerning this clone itself: Different DNA sequences within this sample yield the same CDR3. This rearrangement joins TRBV5-1 to TRBJ1-5; no firm D call. The CDR3 is made up of 13 amino acids. Germline CDR1 reads SGHRS; CDR2 reads YFSETQ. Trimming took 4 bases from V and 3 from J, leaving 8 bases between them. CDR3 coding DNA: TGCGCCAGCAGCCCCGACACCAATCAGCCCCAGCATTTT. Amino acids: CASSPDTNQPQHF. The full variable domain, completed using reference TRBV5-1 and TRBJ1-5, is KAGVTQTPRYLIKTRGQQVTLSCSPISGHRSVSWYQQTPGQGLQFLFEYFSETQRNKGNFPGRFSGRQFSNSRSEMNVSTLELGDSALYLCASSPDTNQPQHFGDGTRLSIL.

This clone was detected once. CDR3 residues: CASSPRSGTYNEQFF. CDR3 DNA: TGTGCCAGCAGCCCTCGTAGCGGTACCTACAATGAGCAGTTCTTC. The chain employs TRBV7-9 and TRBJ2-1, with D possibly being TRBD2 (6 bases). Germline values: CDR1 SEHNR, CDR2 FQNEAQ (reference sequence). V dropped 5 bases and J dropped 2 bases, with 13 bases sitting between them. The CDR3 is 15 amino acids.

The rearrangement links TRBV19 to TRBJ1-2; TRBD1 agrees at 7 bases. Germline-derived CDR1 and CDR2 are LNHDA and SQIVND (reference sequence). V trimming: 3 bases; J trimming: 7 bases; junction bases outside the gene matches: 17. The CDR3 loop spans 17 amino acids. The CDR3: CASSIPPPTGITLGYTF. The CDR3 nucleotides are TGTGCCAGTAGTATTCCCCCTCCGACAGGGATTACACTTGGCTACACCTTC.

The chain has TRBV30 and TRBJ1-5; possible D gene TRBD1, 5 bases. The germline V and J ends were trimmed by 3 bases and 4 bases, with 13 bases remaining between them. CDR3 length equals 14 residues. Germline CDR1 reads GTSNPN; CDR2 reads SVGIG (reference sequence). CDR3 sequence reads: CAWRGQGWNQPQHF. CDR3 sequence (DNA): TGTGCCTGGAGAGGGCAGGGTTGGAATCAGCCCCAGCATTTT.

A single count supports this clone. The chain employs TRBV27 and TRBJ2-1; 9 nucleotides match TRBD2. V shed 2 bases, J shed 5 bases, and the junction held 1 base outside the gene matches. There are 14 residues in the CDR3. In germline, CDR1 is MNHEY, CDR2 SMNVEV (reference sequence). This chain's CDR3 is CASSLAGGDNEQFF. In DNA form, the CDR3 reads TGTGCCAGCAGTTTAGCGGGGGGGGACAATGAGCAGTTCTTC.

For the CDR3, the DNA is TGCAGCGTTGAAGGCCGGAACTATGGCTACACCTTC. Translation gives CSVEGRNYGYTF. The chain joins TRBV29-1 to TRBJ1-2; D gene uncertain. Trimming shortened V by 1 base and J by 2 bases, and 5 bases separated the two germline ends. The CDR3 runs to 12 residues. Germline V CDR1 and CDR2: SQVTM, ANQGSEA.

The chain combines TRBV5-6 with TRBJ2-7; D might be TRBD1 (5 bases). Between the trimmed V and J ends, which lost 4 bases and 7 bases, there was a span of 18 bases. This CDR3 is built from 14 residues. Germline CDR1 is SGHDT and CDR2 is YYEEEE. The CDR3 DNA reads TGTGCCAGCAGCATAACGCCAGGGTCTAGGGAGCAGTACTTC. Translation: CASSITPGSREQYF.

The chain recombines TRBV5-4 with TRBJ2-7, with TRBD1 identical over 7 bases. Germline values: CDR1 SGHNT, CDR2 YYREEE (reference sequence). The length of the CDR3 is 16 residues. The V gene end was trimmed by 1 base and the J gene end by 0 bases; junction bases not matched to a gene: 7. Here the CDR3 DNA reads TGTGCCAGCAGCTTGCGGGGACAGTTTTCCTCCTACGAGCAGTACTTC. It is translated as CASSLRGQFSSYEQYF. Variable domain in full (rest from reference TRBV5-4 and TRBJ2-7): ETGVTQSPTHLIKTRGQQVTLRCSSQSGHNTVSWYQQALGQGPQFIFQYYREEENGRGNFPPRFSGLQFPNYSSELNVNALELDDSALYLCASSLRGQFSSYEQYFGPGTRLTVT.

The V call is TRBV4-1, the J call TRBJ1-2; 12 bases are shared with TRBD1. The ends lost 3 bases at V and 7 bases at J; junction bases unmatched: 9. The CDR3 totals 16 residues. From germline, CDR1 is MGHRA and CDR2 YSYEKL. CDR3 sequence (DNA): TGCGCCAGCAGCCACCCCCCGGGACAGGGGGCTGGTGGCTACACCTTC. Encoded protein: CASSHPPGQGAGGYTF.

CDR3 DNA: TGCGCCAGCACCCAGGGCCCACAGGGGGCGGATGGCTACACCTTC. Its translation: CASTQGPQGADGYTF. The chain employs TRBV4-1 and TRBJ1-2; 9 nucleotides match TRBD1. CDR3 size: 15 residues. Germline V lookup: CDR1 MGHRA, CDR2 YSYEKL. V was clipped by 7 bases and J by 6 bases; unmatched bases: 12.

To note about this clone: One end of the junction does not line up with germline, which may come from a read error. The V gene is TRBV3-1 (or the pseudogene TRBV3-2), the J gene TRBJ2-7, with 11 bases aligning to TRBD2. From germline, CDR1 is LGHDT and CDR2 YNNKEL (reference sequence). This CDR3 is 12 amino acids long. CDR3 in DNA: TGTGCCAGCAGTCCGACTAGCGGGGCCCTCAAGTTC. Translated: CASSPTSGALKF.

The chain couples TRBV6-5 to TRBJ2-7, with TRBD2 matching over 8 bases. The V gene's germline CDR1 is MNHEY and CDR2 SVGAGI. With V trimmed by 8 bases and J by 5 bases, 11 bases remained unmatched. CDR3 size: 14 residues. The CDR3, as DNA: TGTGCCAGCGTCTCGAGACTAGCGACCGACGAGCAGTACTTC. This sequence encodes CASVSRLATDEQYF.

V usage is TRBV9 and J usage is TRBJ1-2, with 7 bases aligning to TRBD1. The germline gives CDR1 SGDLS, CDR2 YYNGEE. Unmatched junction bases numbered 4, after V lost 0 bases and J lost 2 bases. The CDR3 loop spans 15 amino acids. CDR3 amino acids: CASSVVAGGNYGYTF. In DNA form, the CDR3 reads TGTGCCAGCAGCGTAGTGGCAGGGGGGAACTATGGCTACACCTTC.

This clone was observed a single time. This chain uses TRBV5-1 with TRBJ2-7; D is unclear. The CDR3 runs to 13 residues. Germline assignment: CDR1 SGHRS and CDR2 YFSETQ. Trimming left V 3 bases short and J 0 bases short, with 7 bases between. CDR3 loop: CASSSTVSYEQYF. The CDR3 DNA follows: TGCGCCAGCAGCTCGACTGTCTCCTACGAGCAGTACTTC.

The CDR3 sequence: CASSSDRGVGDSGNTIYF. DNA for the CDR3: TGTGCCAGCAGCTCTGACAGGGGAGTTGGGGACTCTGGAAACACCATATATTTT. The gene calls are TRBV28 and TRBJ1-3, with 8 bases identical to TRBD1. The CDR3 totals 18 residues. V dropped 6 bases and J dropped 0; count of bases not matched to a gene: 13. Germline V lookup: CDR1 MDHEN, CDR2 SYDVKM.

The chain couples TRBV11-3 to TRBJ2-1, with D perhaps TRBD2 (6 bases). The CDR3 runs to 15 residues. Trimming stripped 0 bases from V and 10 bases from J, with 16 bases between. The germline V gene encodes CDR1 SGHNT and CDR2 YENEEA. The CDR3 DNA is TGTGCCAGCAGCTTAGAAAGGGCGGGGCTCGGAGAGCAGTTCTTC. This encodes CASSLERAGLGEQFF. The full variable domain, in which reference TRBV11-3 and TRBJ2-1 provide the parts outside the CDR3, is EAGVVQSPRYKIIEKKQPVAFWCNPISGHNTLYWYLQNLGQGPELLIRYENEEAVDDSQLPKDRFSAERLKGVDSTLKIQPAELGDSAVYLCASSLERAGLGEQFFGPGTRLTVL.

The chain is built from TRBV18 and TRBJ2-2, with 8 positions matching TRBD1. Germline loops: CDR1 KGHSH, CDR2 LQKENI. V lost 3 bases and J lost 6; bases outside the gene matches: 12. The CDR3 runs 17 residues. The CDR3 region has the DNA TGTGCCAGCTCACCCCTACGGACAGGGAATGGGGCCGGGGAGCTGTTTTTT. Translation: CASSPLRTGNGAGELFF.

The chain couples TRBV9 to TRBJ1-1; D call uncertain. This CDR3 spans 14 amino acids. CDR1 is SGDLS, CDR2 YYNGEE, per germline. V dropped 0 bases and J dropped 7 bases, with 13 bases sitting between them. This CDR3 is CASSVEVQNGEAFF. CDR3 in DNA: TGTGCCAGCAGCGTAGAAGTACAGAACGGTGAAGCTTTCTTT.

The chain links TRBV19 to TRBJ1-1; a possible D gene is TRBD1 (6 bases). Looked up from germline, CDR1 is LNHDA and CDR2 is SQIVND (reference sequence). The CDR3 covers 15 residues. The V end was cut by 4 bases, the J end by 3 bases, with 15 bases between. The DNA for the CDR3 is TGTGCCAGTAGTAAGCCAGGGGTTCGTGACACTGAAGCTTTCTTT. Translation gives CASSKPGVRDTEAFF.

This clone has just a few counts. Additional DNA sequences in this sample encode the identical CDR3. The chain employs TRBV6-5 and TRBJ1-1, with 11 nucleotides matching TRBD1. V lost 2 bases, J lost 6 bases, and 2 bases stayed unmatched. The CDR3 is 14 amino acids. Germline V gives CDR1 MNHEY, CDR2 SVGAGI. The CDR3 sequence is CASSYTGQGAEAFF. The CDR3 DNA sequence: TGTGCCAGCAGTTACACGGGACAGGGGGCTGAAGCTTTCTTT.

CDR3 nucleotide sequence: TGTGCCAGCAGTCTTCACTCACTAGCGGGGAGCACCGGGGAGCTGTTTTTT. It is translated as CASSLHSLAGSTGELFF. The rearrangement joins TRBV2 to TRBJ2-2, with TRBD2 matching over 10 bases. The CDR3 loop spans 17 amino acids. V lost 5 bases to trimming and J lost 4 bases; unmatched junction nucleotides: 10. CDR1 and CDR2 from the germline V gene are SNHLY and FYNNEI.

This rearrangement joins TRBV18 to TRBJ1-1; TRBD1 might be the D (5 bases). In germline, CDR1 is KGHSH, CDR2 LQKENI. This CDR3 contains 13 residues. Trimming pared 7 bases from V and 1 base from J, leaving 10 bases between. CDR3 protein: CASLQGQNTEAFF. The CDR3 nucleotides are TGTGCCAGCTTACAAGGACAGAACACTGAAGCTTTCTTT.

This clone was recorded once. The chain employs TRBV9 and TRBJ1-6; D not resolved. The CDR3 runs to 16 residues. Trimming took off 4 bases at V and 0 bases at J, with 11 bases between the two ends. Germline CDR1 is SGDLS and CDR2 is YYNGEE. The CDR3 DNA reads as TGTGCCAGCAGCTATGGTGGACTCTCCTATAATTCACCCCTCCACTTT. Its translation: CASSYGGLSYNSPLHF. Filled out from reference TRBV9 and TRBJ1-6, the complete variable domain reads DSGVTQTPKHLITATGQRVTLRCSPRSGDLSVYWYQQSLDQGLQFLIQYYNGEERAKGNILERFSAQQFPDLHSELNLSSLELGDSALYFCASSYGGLSYNSPLHFGNGTRLTVT.

This chain connects TRBV9 to TRBJ1-2; no definite D call. Germline CDR1 SGDLS, CDR2 YYNGEE. Trimming removed 0 bases from V and 4 bases from J, with 13 bases in between. The CDR3 contains 15 residues. For the CDR3, the DNA is TGTGCCAGCAGCGTAGACCCGGTATCGGTCTATGGCTACACCTTC. It specifies CASSVDPVSVYGYTF. Combining the CDR3 with reference TRBV9 and TRBJ1-2 gives the whole variable domain DSGVTQTPKHLITATGQRVTLRCSPRSGDLSVYWYQQSLDQGLQFLIQYYNGEERAKGNILERFSAQQFPDLHSELNLSSLELGDSALYFCASSVDPVSVYGYTFGSGTRLTVV.

The rearrangement joins TRBV2 to TRBJ1-1; 7 bases line up with TRBD1. V gave up 5 bases and J gave up 5 bases; unmatched junction bases: 8. The CDR3 loop spans 14 amino acids. CDR1 and CDR2 (germline): SNHLY, FYNNEI. CDR3 protein: CASSFGQAQTEAFF. The CDR3 DNA sequence: TGTGCCAGCAGTTTTGGACAGGCACAGACTGAAGCTTTCTTT. Full variable domain (rest looked up from reference TRBV2 and TRBJ1-1): EPEVTQTPSHQVTQMGQEVILRCVPISNHLYFYWYRQILGQKVEFLVSFYNNEISEKSEIFDDQFSVERPDGSNFTLKIRSTKLEDSAMYFCASSFGQAQTEAFFGQGTRLTVV.

The chain combines TRBV24-1 with TRBJ1-2; 8 bases map to TRBD1. Germline V gene lookup returns CDR1 KGHDR and CDR2 SFDVKD. The CDR3 is made up of 13 amino acids. J gave up 8 bases and V 4 bases, and 5 bases lay outside the gene matches. CDR3 in amino acids: CATSETDRDGYTF. The CDR3 bases are TGTGCCACCAGTGAGACGGACAGGGACGGCTACACCTTC.